The rows below give T cell receptor beta chains drawn from one sample of a study of T-cell reconstitution after alpha-beta-depleted transplantation in children. One entry per CDR3 protein, called by TCRdb with MiXCR from the PCR reads. The sample carries approximately 590,000 distinct CDR3 sequences, about 10% recorded once. The sample here was PBMCs from the stem cell graft donor, taken from the stem cell graft. The receptor source for this set is a human donor who donated a stem cell graft to a child with acute myeloid leukemia. The CDR3 runs from the conserved cysteine through the conserved F or W. The D gene is left open where the match is weak. Size is stated for part of the rows, as once, few or many counts, or as a class when the clone is expanded.

d_call: TRBD1; v_call: TRBV3-1; j_call: TRBJ1-6; cdr3_length: 14; clone_size: few; cdr3_aa: CASSLGQHNSPLHF; cdr3_nt: TGTGCCAGCAGCCTGGGACAGCATAATTCACCCCTCCACTTT
d_call: TRBD2; v_call: TRBV2; j_call: TRBJ2-1; cdr3_length: 15; clone_size: many; cdr3_aa: CASRGGSPLSHEQFF; cdr3_nt: TGTGCCAGCAGGGGCGGGAGTCCACTTTCCCATGAGCAGTTCTTC
d_call: -; v_call: TRBV12-3/TRBV12-4; j_call: TRBJ2-5; cdr3_length: 14; clone_size: few; cdr3_aa: CASSLAGSTETQYF; cdr3_nt: TGTGCCAGCAGTTTAGCCGGCAGTACAGAGACCCAGTACTTC
d_call: -; v_call: TRBV29-1; j_call: TRBJ2-5; cdr3_length: 12; clone_size: -; cdr3_aa: CSHGPTGQTQYF; cdr3_nt: TGCAGCCATGGACCTACGGGCCAGACCCAGTACTTC
d_call: TRBD1; v_call: TRBV29-1; j_call: TRBJ2-7; cdr3_length: 13; clone_size: -; cdr3_aa: CSVLTGGLGEQYF; cdr3_nt: TGCAGCGTTCTCACAGGGGGCCTGGGGGAGCAGTACTTC
d_call: -; v_call: TRBV3-1; j_call: TRBJ2-7; cdr3_length: 17; clone_size: many; cdr3_aa: CASSQDYPRQRGYEQYF; cdr3_nt: TGTGCCAGCAGCCAAGATTACCCTCGACAGAGAGGCTACGAGCAGTACTTC
d_call: TRBD2; v_call: TRBV4-3; j_call: TRBJ2-3; cdr3_length: 17; clone_size: many; cdr3_aa: CASSQSPTSGSTDTQYF; cdr3_nt: TGCGCCAGCAGCCAATCCCCGACTAGCGGGAGCACAGATACGCAGTATTTT
d_call: -; v_call: TRBV27; j_call: TRBJ2-5; cdr3_length: 18; clone_size: -; cdr3_aa: CASSLGSSQQDIRETQYF; cdr3_nt: TGTGCCAGCAGTTTAGGGTCTTCTCAACAGGACATTCGGGAGACCCAGTACTTC
d_call: TRBD2; v_call: TRBV2; j_call: TRBJ2-5; cdr3_length: 15; clone_size: once; cdr3_aa: CATRLAGSGKETQYF; cdr3_nt: TGTGCCACTAGACTAGCGGGAAGTGGGAAAGAGACCCAGTACTTC
d_call: TRBD2; v_call: TRBV7-2; j_call: TRBJ2-2; cdr3_length: 16; clone_size: few; cdr3_aa: CASSPPGLALTGELFF; cdr3_nt: TGTGCCAGCAGCCCCCCGGGACTAGCTCTCACCGGGGAGCTGTTTTTT
d_call: TRBD1; v_call: TRBV20-1; j_call: TRBJ1-5; cdr3_length: 14; clone_size: many; cdr3_aa: CSARGGQGHQPQHF; cdr3_nt: TGCAGTGCTAGAGGTGGACAGGGCCATCAGCCCCAGCATTTT
d_call: -; v_call: TRBV3-1; j_call: TRBJ1-1; cdr3_length: 16; clone_size: -; cdr3_aa: CASSQAYRPGNTEAFF; cdr3_nt: TGTGCCAGCAGCCAGGCATACAGACCGGGAAACACTGAAGCTTTCTTT
d_call: TRBD2; v_call: TRBV20-1; j_call: TRBJ2-3; cdr3_length: 15; clone_size: many; cdr3_aa: CSGGTSGRGADTQYF; cdr3_nt: TGCAGTGGGGGGACTAGCGGGAGGGGTGCAGATACGCAGTATTTT
d_call: -; v_call: TRBV6-5; j_call: TRBJ1-5; cdr3_length: 11; clone_size: -; cdr3_aa: CASISNQPQHF; cdr3_nt: TGTGCCAGCATAAGCAATCAGCCCCAGCATTTT
d_call: -; v_call: TRBV25-1; j_call: TRBJ2-7; cdr3_length: 14; clone_size: -; cdr3_aa: CASSDLAGGGEQYF; cdr3_nt: TGTGCCAGCAGTGATCTCGCAGGGGGAGGGGAGCAGTACTTC
d_call: TRBD1; v_call: TRBV5-6; j_call: TRBJ2-5; cdr3_length: 15; clone_size: -; cdr3_aa: CASSGWTGGKETQYF; cdr3_nt: TGTGCCAGCAGCGGATGGACAGGGGGTAAAGAGACCCAGTACTTC
d_call: -; v_call: TRBV24-1; j_call: TRBJ2-2; cdr3_length: 14; clone_size: -; cdr3_aa: CATSRLGWTGELFF; cdr3_nt: TGTGCCACCAGCCGCCTAGGGTGGACCGGGGAGCTGTTTTTT
d_call: -; v_call: TRBV12-5; j_call: TRBJ1-1; cdr3_length: 15; clone_size: -; cdr3_aa: CASGFSPGMNTEAFF; cdr3_nt: TGTGCTAGTGGTTTCAGTCCAGGGATGAACACTGAAGCTTTCTTT
d_call: TRBD1; v_call: TRBV20-1; j_call: TRBJ2-3; cdr3_length: 15; clone_size: -; cdr3_aa: CSAREPGGFADTQYF; cdr3_nt: TGCAGTGCTAGAGAGCCAGGGGGCTTCGCAGATACGCAGTATTTT
d_call: TRBD2; v_call: TRBV20-1; j_call: TRBJ2-7; cdr3_length: 15; clone_size: -; cdr3_aa: CSALGLAGGLYEQYF; cdr3_nt: TGCAGTGCTCTTGGACTAGCGGGAGGCCTCTACGAGCAGTACTTC
d_call: TRBD1; v_call: TRBV11-1; j_call: TRBJ1-1; cdr3_length: 18; clone_size: -; cdr3_aa: CASSSGGGTGAGNTEAFF; cdr3_nt: TGTGCCAGCAGCTCAGGGGGGGGCACAGGGGCCGGGAACACTGAAGCTTTCTTT
d_call: TRBD2; v_call: TRBV30; j_call: TRBJ2-1; cdr3_length: 16; clone_size: many; cdr3_aa: CAWSELTSGSHNEQFF; cdr3_nt: TGTGCCTGGAGTGAGCTGACTAGCGGGAGCCACAATGAGCAGTTCTTC
d_call: TRBD2; v_call: TRBV7-3; j_call: TRBJ2-1; cdr3_length: 19; clone_size: -; cdr3_aa: CASSPLPLSGRAVYNEQFF; cdr3_nt: TGTGCCAGCAGCCCCCTCCCACTAAGCGGGAGGGCCGTCTACAATGAGCAGTTCTTC
d_call: -; v_call: TRBV7-8; j_call: TRBJ2-3; cdr3_length: 15; clone_size: many; cdr3_aa: CASIPSTPLPDTQYF; cdr3_nt: TGTGCCAGCATTCCTAGTACCCCCCTCCCAGATACGCAGTATTTT
d_call: -; v_call: TRBV29-1; j_call: TRBJ2-1; cdr3_length: 15; clone_size: many; cdr3_aa: CSVGDDPGRYNEQFF; cdr3_nt: TGCAGCGTTGGGGATGACCCGGGAAGGTACAATGAGCAGTTCTTC
d_call: -; v_call: TRBV10-3; j_call: TRBJ2-5; cdr3_length: 17; clone_size: few; cdr3_aa: CAISESVGSTGRETQYF; cdr3_nt: TGTGCCATCAGTGAGTCTGTGGGGTCGACAGGGAGGGAGACCCAGTACTTC
d_call: -; v_call: TRBV18; j_call: TRBJ1-1; cdr3_length: 13; clone_size: many; cdr3_aa: CASSPNRNTEAFF; cdr3_nt: TGTGCCAGCTCACCGAACAGAAACACTGAAGCTTTCTTT
d_call: TRBD2; v_call: TRBV5-1; j_call: TRBJ2-7; cdr3_length: 15; clone_size: many; cdr3_aa: CASSFDGGSSYEQYF; cdr3_nt: TGCGCCAGCAGCTTTGACGGGGGGAGCTCCTACGAGCAGTACTTC
d_call: -; v_call: TRBV29-1; j_call: TRBJ1-2; cdr3_length: 12; clone_size: -; cdr3_aa: CSVVPASYGYTF; cdr3_nt: TGCAGCGTTGTTCCAGCCTCCTATGGCTACACCTTC
d_call: -; v_call: TRBV4-2; j_call: TRBJ2-5; cdr3_length: 14; clone_size: few; cdr3_aa: CASSQDFRWGTQYF; cdr3_nt: TGTGCCAGCAGCCAAGATTTCAGGTGGGGGACCCAGTACTTC
d_call: -; v_call: TRBV6-5; j_call: TRBJ2-7; cdr3_length: 15; clone_size: few; cdr3_aa: CASSYVGGVSYEQYF; cdr3_nt: TGTGCCAGCAGTTACGTCGGGGGTGTATCCTACGAGCAGTACTTC
d_call: -; v_call: TRBV5-5; j_call: TRBJ2-7; cdr3_length: 17; clone_size: -; cdr3_aa: CASSFSGGSASPYEQYF; cdr3_nt: TGTGCCAGCAGCTTTTCCGGGGGTAGCGCCTCCCCCTACGAGCAGTACTTC
d_call: -; v_call: TRBV4-2; j_call: TRBJ1-1; cdr3_length: 15; clone_size: -; cdr3_aa: CAMSPAGDLNTEAFF; cdr3_nt: TGTGCCATGAGCCCCGCAGGAGATCTGAACACTGAAGCTTTCTTT
d_call: -; v_call: TRBV20-1; j_call: TRBJ2-2; cdr3_length: 15; clone_size: many; cdr3_aa: CSARDSGRYTGELFF; cdr3_nt: TGCAGTGCTAGAGATAGTGGGAGGTACACCGGGGAGCTGTTTTTT
d_call: -; v_call: TRBV2; j_call: TRBJ1-2; cdr3_length: 13; clone_size: few; cdr3_aa: CASLGQSLYGYTF; cdr3_nt: TGTGCCAGCCTCGGACAGTCCCTCTATGGCTACACCTTC
d_call: -; v_call: TRBV6-5; j_call: TRBJ2-1; cdr3_length: 15; clone_size: many; cdr3_aa: CASRMGEIAYNEQFF; cdr3_nt: TGTGCCAGCAGAATGGGGGAGATCGCCTACAATGAGCAGTTCTTC
d_call: TRBD1; v_call: TRBV7-9; j_call: TRBJ2-7; cdr3_length: 13; clone_size: many; cdr3_aa: CAGGDRGSYEQYF; cdr3_nt: TGTGCCGGCGGGGACAGGGGATCCTACGAGCAGTACTTC
d_call: TRBD2; v_call: TRBV18; j_call: TRBJ2-2; cdr3_length: 17; clone_size: few; cdr3_aa: CASSPPSGRKNTGELFF; cdr3_nt: TGTGCCAGCTCACCACCGAGCGGGAGGAAGAACACCGGGGAGCTGTTTTTT
d_call: -; v_call: TRBV7-9; j_call: TRBJ2-5; cdr3_length: 14; clone_size: -; cdr3_aa: CASSLKGPEETQYF; cdr3_nt: TGTGCCAGCAGCTTAAAGGGTCCAGAAGAGACCCAGTACTTC
d_call: -; v_call: TRBV10-3; j_call: TRBJ1-1; cdr3_length: 14; clone_size: many; cdr3_aa: CAISESRGGTEAFF; cdr3_nt: TGTGCCATCAGTGAGTCGCGCGGTGGAACTGAAGCTTTCTTT
d_call: TRBD1; v_call: TRBV7-2; j_call: TRBJ2-3; cdr3_length: 17; clone_size: -; cdr3_aa: CASSLRIAGQGLNTQYF; cdr3_nt: TGTGCCAGCAGCTTACGGATTGCGGGACAGGGGCTTAATACGCAGTATTTT
d_call: TRBD2; v_call: TRBV6-1; j_call: TRBJ2-1; cdr3_length: 16; clone_size: few; cdr3_aa: CASSPVAGHSYNEQFF; cdr3_nt: TGTGCCAGCAGCCCTGTAGCGGGACACTCCTACAATGAGCAGTTCTTC
d_call: TRBD1; v_call: TRBV7-3; j_call: TRBJ2-2; cdr3_length: 15; clone_size: -; cdr3_aa: CASRSGTGRTGELFF; cdr3_nt: TGTGCCAGCCGTTCCGGGACAGGTCGCACCGGGGAGCTGTTTTTT
d_call: TRBD2; v_call: TRBV20-1; j_call: TRBJ2-7; cdr3_length: 14; clone_size: -; cdr3_aa: CSARDPSGRDEQYF; cdr3_nt: TGCAGTGCTAGAGATCCTAGCGGGAGAGACGAGCAGTACTTC
d_call: TRBD1; v_call: TRBV6-5; j_call: TRBJ2-1; cdr3_length: 15; clone_size: -; cdr3_aa: CASSYSGTGVNEQFF; cdr3_nt: TGTGCCAGCAGTTACTCCGGGACAGGGGTCAATGAGCAGTTCTTC
d_call: TRBD1; v_call: TRBV3-1; j_call: TRBJ1-1; cdr3_length: 15; clone_size: few; cdr3_aa: CASSPWGQRNTEAFF; cdr3_nt: TGTGCCAGCAGCCCTTGGGGACAGCGGAACACTGAAGCTTTCTTT
d_call: TRBD2; v_call: TRBV3-1; j_call: TRBJ2-1; cdr3_length: 18; clone_size: few; cdr3_aa: CACSPRLAGGSPGAEQFF; cdr3_nt: TGTGCCTGCAGCCCCCGACTAGCGGGAGGGTCTCCGGGCGCTGAGCAGTTCTTC
d_call: -; v_call: TRBV7-9; j_call: TRBJ2-2; cdr3_length: 15; clone_size: many; cdr3_aa: CASSPPFANTGELFF; cdr3_nt: TGTGCCAGCAGCCCCCCGTTCGCGAACACCGGGGAGCTGTTTTTT
d_call: -; v_call: TRBV10-3; j_call: TRBJ2-5; cdr3_length: 13; clone_size: few; cdr3_aa: CAISERREETQYF; cdr3_nt: TGTGCCATCAGTGAGAGACGGGAAGAGACCCAGTACTTC
d_call: TRBD2; v_call: TRBV20-1; j_call: TRBJ2-3; cdr3_length: 16; clone_size: few; cdr3_aa: CSAPLLAGVGTDTQYF; cdr3_nt: TGCAGTGCCCCACTCCTAGCGGGAGTTGGTACAGATACGCAGTATTTT
d_call: TRBD1; v_call: TRBV20-1; j_call: TRBJ1-5; cdr3_length: 17; clone_size: many; cdr3_aa: CSAAPSGTGLSNQPQHF; cdr3_nt: TGCAGTGCTGCTCCTTCGGGGACAGGGCTCAGCAATCAGCCCCAGCATTTT
d_call: TRBD1; v_call: TRBV6-5; j_call: TRBJ2-2; cdr3_length: 16; clone_size: few; cdr3_aa: CASSYPRGQGPGELFF; cdr3_nt: TGTGCCAGCAGTTACCCCAGGGGGCAGGGTCCCGGGGAGCTGTTTTTT
d_call: TRBD2; v_call: TRBV3-1; j_call: TRBJ2-1; cdr3_length: 15; clone_size: few; cdr3_aa: CASSQVNSGSGEQFF; cdr3_nt: TGTGCCAGCAGCCAAGTGAATAGCGGGAGTGGTGAGCAGTTCTTC
d_call: -; v_call: TRBV30; j_call: TRBJ2-5; cdr3_length: 12; clone_size: -; cdr3_aa: CAWSPNQETQYF; cdr3_nt: TGTGCCTGGAGTCCGAACCAGGAGACCCAGTACTTC
d_call: -; v_call: TRBV12-5; j_call: TRBJ2-1; cdr3_length: 13; clone_size: many; cdr3_aa: CASALATYNEQFF; cdr3_nt: TGTGCTAGTGCCCTAGCGACCTACAATGAGCAGTTCTTC
d_call: -; v_call: TRBV5-6; j_call: TRBJ1-6; cdr3_length: 14; clone_size: many; cdr3_aa: CASNRRQLSSPLHF; cdr3_nt: TGTGCCAGCAACCGGCGGCAGTTAAGTTCACCCCTCCACTTT
d_call: -; v_call: TRBV20-1; j_call: TRBJ2-6; cdr3_length: 16; clone_size: -; cdr3_aa: CSARDGQFSGANVLTF; cdr3_nt: TGCAGTGCTAGAGACGGCCAGTTCTCTGGGGCCAACGTCCTGACTTTC